This TCR beta chain was documented in a study of type 1 regulatory T cells. Turning to the study itself: T-allo10 is an in vitro-generated, Tr1-enriched CD4 T cell product specific for alloantigen.

TCRdb fed the reads into MiXCR, producing one record per CDR3 protein. The profile shows some 100,000 distinct CDR3 sequences, roughly 28% of them singletons. V shed 5 bases, J shed 7 bases, and the junction held 11 bases outside the gene matches. This CDR3 contains 18 residues. The sequence was obtained from a human donor in good health. The chain carries TRBV12-3 or TRBV12-4 and TRBJ2-1; TRBD2 matches at 16 bases. The sequenced sample was CD4+ T cells, either the whole sample or a sorted fraction (not recorded which). This CDR3 reads CASSPQGTSGREGNEQFF. Written as DNA, the CDR3 is TGTGCCAGCAGTCCCCAGGGGACTAGCGGGAGGGAGGGTAATGAGCAGTTCTTC.